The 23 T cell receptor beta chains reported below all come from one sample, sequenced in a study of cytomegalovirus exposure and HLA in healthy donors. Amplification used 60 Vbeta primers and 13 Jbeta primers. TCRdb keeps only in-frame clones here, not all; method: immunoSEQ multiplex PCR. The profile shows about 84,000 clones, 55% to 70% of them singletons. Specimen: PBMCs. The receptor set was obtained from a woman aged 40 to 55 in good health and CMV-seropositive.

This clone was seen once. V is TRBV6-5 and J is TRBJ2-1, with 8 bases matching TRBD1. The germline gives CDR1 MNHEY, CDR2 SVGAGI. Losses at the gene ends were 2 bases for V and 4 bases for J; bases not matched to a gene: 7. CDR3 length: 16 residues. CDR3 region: CASSYKGDRLYNEQFF. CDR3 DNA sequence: TGTGCCAGCAGTTACAAGGGGGACAGGTTATACAATGAGCAGTTCTTC.

The CDR3 DNA follows: TGTGCCAGCAGTGACGGCCAGGGTCTCGATACGCAGTATTTT. It encodes CASSDGQGLDTQYF. The genes are TRBV6-4 and TRBJ2-3; a weak D match, TRBD1 (5 bases). Deletions cut 2 bases from V and 6 bases from J, with 12 bases between. This CDR3 spans 14 amino acids. The germline V gene has CDR1 MRHNA and CDR2 SNTAGT.

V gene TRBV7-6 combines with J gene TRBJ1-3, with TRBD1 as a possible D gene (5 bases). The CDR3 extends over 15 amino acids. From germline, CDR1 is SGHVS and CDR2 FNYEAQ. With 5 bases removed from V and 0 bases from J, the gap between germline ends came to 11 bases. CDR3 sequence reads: CASSLGASSGNTIYF. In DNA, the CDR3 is TGTGCCAGCAGCCTTGGGGCCAGCTCTGGAAACACCATATATTTT.

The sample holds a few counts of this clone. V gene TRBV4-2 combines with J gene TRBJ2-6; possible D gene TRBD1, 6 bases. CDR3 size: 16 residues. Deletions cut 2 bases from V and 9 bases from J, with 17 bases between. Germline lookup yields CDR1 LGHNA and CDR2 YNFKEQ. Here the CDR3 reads CASSQPRGLKDNVLTF. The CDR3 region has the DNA TGTGCCAGCAGCCAACCTAGGGGGTTGAAGGACAACGTCCTGACTTTC.

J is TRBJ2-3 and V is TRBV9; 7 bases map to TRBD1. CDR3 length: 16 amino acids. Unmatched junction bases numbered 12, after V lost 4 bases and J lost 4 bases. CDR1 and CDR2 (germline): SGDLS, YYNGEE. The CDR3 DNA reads TGTGCCAGCAGCCCCCTAAGACAGGGAGATGCAGATACGCAGTATTTT. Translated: CASSPLRQGDADTQYF.

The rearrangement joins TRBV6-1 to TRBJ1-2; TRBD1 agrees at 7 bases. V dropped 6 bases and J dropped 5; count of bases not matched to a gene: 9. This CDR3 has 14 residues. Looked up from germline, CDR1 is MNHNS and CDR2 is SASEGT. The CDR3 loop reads CASSPGDRAYGYTF. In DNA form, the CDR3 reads TGTGCCAGCAGCCCAGGAGACAGGGCTTATGGCTACACCTTC.

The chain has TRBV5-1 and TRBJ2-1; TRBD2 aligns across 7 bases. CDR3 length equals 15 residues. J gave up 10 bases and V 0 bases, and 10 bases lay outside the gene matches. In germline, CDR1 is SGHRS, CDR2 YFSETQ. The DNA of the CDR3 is TGCGCCAGCAGCTTGGAGTCGGGAGGCCTTTCGGAGCAGTTCTTC. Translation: CASSLESGGLSEQFF.

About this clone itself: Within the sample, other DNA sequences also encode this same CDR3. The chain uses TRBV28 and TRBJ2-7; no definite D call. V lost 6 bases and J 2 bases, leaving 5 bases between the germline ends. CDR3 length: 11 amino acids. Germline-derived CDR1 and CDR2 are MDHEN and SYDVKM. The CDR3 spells CASSSAYEQYF. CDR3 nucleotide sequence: TGTGCCAGCAGCTCAGCCTACGAGCAGTACTTC. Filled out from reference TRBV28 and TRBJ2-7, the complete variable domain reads DVKVTQSSRYLVKRTGEKVFLECVQDMDHENMFWYRQDPGLGLRLIYFSYDVKMKEKGDIPEGYSVSREKKERFSLILESASTNQTSMYLCASSSAYEQYFGPGTRLTVT.

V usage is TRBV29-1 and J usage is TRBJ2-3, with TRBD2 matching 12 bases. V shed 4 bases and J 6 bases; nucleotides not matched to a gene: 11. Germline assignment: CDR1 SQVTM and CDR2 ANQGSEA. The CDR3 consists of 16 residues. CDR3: CSVVLAGGGVIDTQYF. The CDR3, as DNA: TGCAGCGTTGTACTAGCGGGAGGTGGGGTAATTGATACGCAGTATTTT.

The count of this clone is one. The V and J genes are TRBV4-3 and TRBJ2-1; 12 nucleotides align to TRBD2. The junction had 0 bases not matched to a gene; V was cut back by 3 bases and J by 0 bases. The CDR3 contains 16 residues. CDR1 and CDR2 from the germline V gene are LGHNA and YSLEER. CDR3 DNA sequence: TGCGCCAGCAGCCAGACTAGCGGGAGCTCCTACAATGAGCAGTTCTTC. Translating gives CASSQTSGSSYNEQFF.

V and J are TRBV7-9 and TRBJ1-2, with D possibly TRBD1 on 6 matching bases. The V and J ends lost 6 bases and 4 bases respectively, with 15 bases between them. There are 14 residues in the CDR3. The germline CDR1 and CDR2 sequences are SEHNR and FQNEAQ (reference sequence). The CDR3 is CASSSGAGVYGYTF. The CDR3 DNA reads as TGTGCCAGCAGTTCGGGGGCGGGGGTCTATGGCTACACCTTC. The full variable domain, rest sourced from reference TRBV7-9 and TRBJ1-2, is DTGVSQNPRHKITKRGQNVTFRCDPISEHNRLYWYRQTLGQGPEFLTYFQNEAQLEKSRLLSDRFSAERPKGSFSTLEIQRTEQGDSAMYLCASSSGAGVYGYTFGSGTRLTVV.

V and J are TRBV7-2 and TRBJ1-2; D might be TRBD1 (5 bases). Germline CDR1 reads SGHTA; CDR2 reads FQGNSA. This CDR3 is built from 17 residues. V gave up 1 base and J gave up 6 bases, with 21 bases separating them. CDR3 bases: TGTGCCAGCAGCTTAGAGGCCAGTCCGGGGACTGGGGATGGCTACACCTTC. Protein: CASSLEASPGTGDGYTF.

CDR3 nucleotides: TGTGCCAGCAGCGGACAGGGGGTTGGTGGCTACACCTTC. It is translated as CASSGQGVGGYTF. The chain has TRBV7-2 and TRBJ1-2; 10 bases match TRBD1. Germline V CDR1 and CDR2: SGHTA, FQGNSA. J gave up 7 bases and V 5 bases, and 4 bases lay outside the gene matches. The CDR3 loop spans 13 amino acids.

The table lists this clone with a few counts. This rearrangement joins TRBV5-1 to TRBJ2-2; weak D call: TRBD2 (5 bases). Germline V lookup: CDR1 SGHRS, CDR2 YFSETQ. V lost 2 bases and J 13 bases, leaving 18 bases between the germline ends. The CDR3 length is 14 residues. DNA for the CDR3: TGCGCCAGCAGCTTTCCCCGTATGAGCGAGGGGCTGTTTTTT. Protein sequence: CASSFPRMSEGLFF.

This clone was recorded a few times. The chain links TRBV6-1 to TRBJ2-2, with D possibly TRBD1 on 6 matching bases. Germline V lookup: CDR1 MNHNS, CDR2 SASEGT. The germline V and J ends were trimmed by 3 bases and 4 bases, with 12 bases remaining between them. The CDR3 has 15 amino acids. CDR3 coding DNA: TGTGCCAGCAGTGATCAGGGGTCTTTCACCGGGGAGCTGTTTTTT. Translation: CASSDQGSFTGELFF.

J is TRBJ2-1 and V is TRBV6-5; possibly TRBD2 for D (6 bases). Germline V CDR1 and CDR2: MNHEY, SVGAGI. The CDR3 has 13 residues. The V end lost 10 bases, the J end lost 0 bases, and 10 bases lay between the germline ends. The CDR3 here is CATSTSSYNEQFF. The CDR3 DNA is TGTGCCACCTCGACTAGCTCCTACAATGAGCAGTTCTTC.

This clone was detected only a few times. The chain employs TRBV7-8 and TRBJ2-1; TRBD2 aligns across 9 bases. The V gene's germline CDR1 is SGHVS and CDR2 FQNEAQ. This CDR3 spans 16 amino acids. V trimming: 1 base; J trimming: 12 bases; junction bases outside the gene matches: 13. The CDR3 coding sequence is TGTGCCAGCAGCTTAGTATGGCGTAGCGGGAGAGCCTGGCAGTTCTTC. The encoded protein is CASSLVWRSGRAWQFF.

The CDR3 nucleotides are TGTGCCAGCAGCGAGGTAGACTACAATGAGCAGTTCTTC. This encodes CASSEVDYNEQFF. The chain has TRBV2 and TRBJ2-1, with D unclear. V shed 6 bases and J shed 3 bases, with 9 bases lying between them. CDR3 length: 13 residues. Germline V gene lookup returns CDR1 SNHLY and CDR2 FYNNEI.

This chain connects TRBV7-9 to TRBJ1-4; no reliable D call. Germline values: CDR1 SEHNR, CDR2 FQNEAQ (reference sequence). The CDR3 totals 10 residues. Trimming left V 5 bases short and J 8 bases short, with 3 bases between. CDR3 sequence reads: CASSAEKLFF. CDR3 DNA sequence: TGTGCCAGCAGCGCGGAAAAACTGTTTTTT. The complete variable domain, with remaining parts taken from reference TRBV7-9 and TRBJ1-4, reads DTGVSQNPRHKITKRGQNVTFRCDPISEHNRLYWYRQTLGQGPEFLTYFQNEAQLEKSRLLSDRFSAERPKGSFSTLEIQRTEQGDSAMYLCASSAEKLFFGSGTQLSVL.

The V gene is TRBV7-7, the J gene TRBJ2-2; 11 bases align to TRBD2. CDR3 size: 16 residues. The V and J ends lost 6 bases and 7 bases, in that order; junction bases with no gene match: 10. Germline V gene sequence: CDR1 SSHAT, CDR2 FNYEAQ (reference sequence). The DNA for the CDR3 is TGTGCCAGCAGATTAACTAGCGGGAGTGGGGACGGGGAGCTGTTTTTT. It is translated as CASRLTSGSGDGELFF.

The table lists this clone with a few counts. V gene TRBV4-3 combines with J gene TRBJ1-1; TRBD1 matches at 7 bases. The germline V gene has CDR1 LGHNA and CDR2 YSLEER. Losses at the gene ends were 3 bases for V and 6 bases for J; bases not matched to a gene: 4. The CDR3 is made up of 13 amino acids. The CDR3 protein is CASSHEGTAEAFF. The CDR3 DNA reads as TGCGCCAGCAGCCATGAGGGGACAGCTGAAGCTTTCTTT.

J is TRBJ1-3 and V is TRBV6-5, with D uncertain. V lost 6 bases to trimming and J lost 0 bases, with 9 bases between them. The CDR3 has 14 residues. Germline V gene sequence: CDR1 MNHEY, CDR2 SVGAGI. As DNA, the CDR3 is TGTGCCAGCAGAGGACTCATCTCTGGAAACACCATATATTTT. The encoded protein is CASRGLISGNTIYF.

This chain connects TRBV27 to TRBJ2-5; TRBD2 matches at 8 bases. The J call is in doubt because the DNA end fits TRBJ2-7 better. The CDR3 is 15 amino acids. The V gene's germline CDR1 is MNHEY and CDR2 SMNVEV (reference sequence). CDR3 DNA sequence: TGTGCCAGCAGTTCCCCGGGACTAGGGTTCTACGAGCAGTACTTC. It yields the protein CASSSPGLGFYEQYF.